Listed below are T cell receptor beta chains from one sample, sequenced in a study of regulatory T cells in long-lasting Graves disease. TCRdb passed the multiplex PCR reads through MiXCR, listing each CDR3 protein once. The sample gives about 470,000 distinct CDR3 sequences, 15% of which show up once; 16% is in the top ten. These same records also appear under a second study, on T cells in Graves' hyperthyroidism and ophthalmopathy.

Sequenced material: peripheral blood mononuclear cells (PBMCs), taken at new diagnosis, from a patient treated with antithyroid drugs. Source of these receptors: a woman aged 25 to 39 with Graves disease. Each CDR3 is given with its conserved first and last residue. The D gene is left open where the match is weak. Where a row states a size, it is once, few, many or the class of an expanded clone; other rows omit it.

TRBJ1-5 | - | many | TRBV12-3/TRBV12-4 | TGTGCCAGCAGTTCTTTTCACACAATCACTCGGAGGCAGCCCCAGCATTTT | CASSSFHTITRRQPQHF
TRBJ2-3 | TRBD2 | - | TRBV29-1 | TGCAGCGTCAACCCGGCGGGAGGGCCCTTGGCAGATACGCAGTATTTT | CSVNPAGGPLADTQYF
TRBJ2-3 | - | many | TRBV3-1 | TGTGCCAGCAGCCAAGCCCTTACTACCAAAGTGGGCCCACAAGGTACGCAGTATTTT | CASSQALTTKVGPQGTQYF
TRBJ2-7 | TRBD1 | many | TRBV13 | TGTGCCAGCAGCCGGGACAGTCACTCCTACGAGCAGTACTTC | CASSRDSHSYEQYF
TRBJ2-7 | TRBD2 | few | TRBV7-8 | TGTGCCAGCAGCCGAAGACTAGCGGGAGATTTCACCTACGAGCAGTACTTC | CASSRRLAGDFTYEQYF
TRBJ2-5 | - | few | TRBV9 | TGTGCCAGCAGCTCCTCCAGCGACGGAGAGACCCAGTACTTC | CASSSSSDGETQYF
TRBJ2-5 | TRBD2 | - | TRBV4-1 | TGCGCCAGCAGCCAAGGGGCTAGCGGGAGTATAAAAGAGACCCAGTACTTC | CASSQGASGSIKETQYF
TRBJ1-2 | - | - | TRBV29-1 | TGCAGCGTTGAAACTCCGCGCCTTAACTATGGCTACACCTTC | CSVETPRLNYGYTF
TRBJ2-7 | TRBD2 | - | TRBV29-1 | TGCAGCGCACGTCCAGCGGGAGGTAGCTACGAGCAGTACTTC | CSARPAGGSYEQYF
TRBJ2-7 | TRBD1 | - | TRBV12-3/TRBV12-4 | TGTGCCAGCAGTGGACAGGGGGCTTTCTTCCCCTACGAGCAGTCCTTC | CASSGQGAFFPYEQSF
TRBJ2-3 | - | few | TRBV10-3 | TGTGCCATCAGGGAGAGCGGAGCCACAGATACGCAGTATTTT | CAIRESGATDTQYF
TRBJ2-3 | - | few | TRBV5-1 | TGCGCCAGCAGCTTGGGAATTACAGATACGCAGTATTTT | CASSLGITDTQYF
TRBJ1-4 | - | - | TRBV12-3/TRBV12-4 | TGTGCCAGCAGCCCGGCCGGGGTGAAAAAACTGTTTTTT | CASSPAGVKKLFF
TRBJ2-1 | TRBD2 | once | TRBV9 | TGTGCCAGCAGCGTAGCTCAGACTAGCGGGAGGCGGGGAGAGCAGTTCTTC | CASSVAQTSGRRGEQFF
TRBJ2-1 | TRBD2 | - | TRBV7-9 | TGTGCCAGCAGCAGGGGGGGTGTTAGGACTAGCGGGATTTCCCCCCACAATGAGCAGTTCTTC | CASSRGGVRTSGISPHNEQFF
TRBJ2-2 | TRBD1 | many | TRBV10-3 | TGTGCCATCAGTGAGGGACAGGGAGACACCGGGGAGCTGTTTTTT | CAISEGQGDTGELFF
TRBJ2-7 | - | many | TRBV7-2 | TGTGCCAGCAGCTTAGGAGGGTCGGGGGTCGAGCAGTACTTC | CASSLGGSGVEQYF
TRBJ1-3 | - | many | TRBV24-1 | TGTGCCACCAGTGACTACACGACAGGAGGAAACACCATATATTTT | CATSDYTTGGNTIYF
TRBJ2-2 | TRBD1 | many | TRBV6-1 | TGTGCCAGCAAGGAACAGGGGGCAGGGACCGGGGAGCTGTTTTTT | CASKEQGAGTGELFF
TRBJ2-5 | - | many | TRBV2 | TGTGCCAGCAGTGAAAGGGGGGGCGCAGGGGAAGAGACCCAGTACTTC | CASSERGGAGEETQYF
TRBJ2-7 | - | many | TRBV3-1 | TGTGCCAGCAGCCCCCCCCTCCGGGACCAGCGTAACTTC | CASSPPLRDQRNF
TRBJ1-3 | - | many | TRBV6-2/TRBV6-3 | TGTGCCAGCAGTTACGATAACTCTGGAAACACCATATATTTT | CASSYDNSGNTIYF
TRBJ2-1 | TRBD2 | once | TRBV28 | TGTGCCAGCAGTTTCCCGGGACTAGCGGGAGGGACCTACAATGAGCAGTTCTTC | CASSFPGLAGGTYNEQFF
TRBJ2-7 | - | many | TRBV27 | TGTGCCAGCAGTTTGGTGTCTGACGGGTTATACTACGAGCAGTACTTC | CASSLVSDGLYYEQYF
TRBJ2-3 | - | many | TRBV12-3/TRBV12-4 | TGTGCCAGCAGTTTGAGCGGTACGCAGTATTTT | CASSLSGTQYF
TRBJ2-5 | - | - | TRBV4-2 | TGTGCCAGCAGCCAAGAGATTGCTAGCAAAGAGACCCAGTACTTC | CASSQEIASKETQYF
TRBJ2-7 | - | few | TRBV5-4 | TGTGCCAGCAGCTTCGGGACCTTGTCTGACGAGCAGTACTTC | CASSFGTLSDEQYF
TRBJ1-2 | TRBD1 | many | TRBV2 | TGTGCCAGCAGGGCGGACAGGGGCGATGGCTACACCTTC | CASRADRGDGYTF
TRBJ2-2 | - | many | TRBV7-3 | TGTGCCAGCAGCTTAACGGAACTATTGGATAGCGGAGGCAACACCGGGGAGCTGTTTTTT | CASSLTELLDSGGNTGELFF
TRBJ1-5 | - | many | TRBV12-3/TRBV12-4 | TGTGCCAGCAGCTATTCTCAGCCCCAGCATTTT | CASSYSQPQHF
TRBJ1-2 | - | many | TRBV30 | TGTGCCTGGAGCTTAAACAGGGTCATTGATCATGGCTACACCTTC | CAWSLNRVIDHGYTF
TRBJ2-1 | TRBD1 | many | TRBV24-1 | TGTGCCACCAGGTCGGGACAGGTTACTGATGAGCAGTTCTTC | CATRSGQVTDEQFF
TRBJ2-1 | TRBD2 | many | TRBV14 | TGTGCCAGCAGCCAAGATGGGAGCGGGGGCCTACTCAATGAGCAGTTCTTC | CASSQDGSGGLLNEQFF
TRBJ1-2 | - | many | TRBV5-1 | TGCGCCAGCAGCTTGGCAATAGAAGGGCCACATGGCTACACCTTC | CASSLAIEGPHGYTF
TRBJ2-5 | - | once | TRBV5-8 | TGTGCCAGCAACCCAGGGACGGGCCTGAGCCAAGAGACCCAGTACTTC | CASNPGTGLSQETQYF
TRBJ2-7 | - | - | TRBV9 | TGTGCCAGCAGCGTAGAGGAGTTTTCCCCCGAGCAGTACTTC | CASSVEEFSPEQYF
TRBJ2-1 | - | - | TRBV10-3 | TGTGCCTCCGCCAACGACAGCGGATGGTACAATGAGCAGTTCTTC | CASANDSGWYNEQFF
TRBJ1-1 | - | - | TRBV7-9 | TGTGCCAGCAGCTTATCGTTCGGGGACACTGAAGCTTTCTTT | CASSLSFGDTEAFF
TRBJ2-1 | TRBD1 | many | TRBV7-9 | TGTGCCAGCAGAGGGACAGCCGCGAATGAGCAGTTCTTC | CASRGTAANEQFF
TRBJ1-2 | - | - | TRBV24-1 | TGTGCCACCGAGGTAAGGCCGACTGCCTTCTATGGCTACACCTTC | CATEVRPTAFYGYTF
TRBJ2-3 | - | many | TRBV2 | TGTGCCAGCAGTAAACATGAGCTTAGAGGGAGTACAGATACGCAGTATTTT | CASSKHELRGSTDTQYF
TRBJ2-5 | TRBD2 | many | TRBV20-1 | TGCAGTGTCGGACTAGCCAGCCCCCCCCCCCAAGAGACCCAGTACTTC | CSVGLASPPPQETQYF
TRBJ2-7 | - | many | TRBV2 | TGTGCCAGCAGCCTTACAGACTACCTGTCCTACGAGCAGTACTTC | CASSLTDYLSYEQYF
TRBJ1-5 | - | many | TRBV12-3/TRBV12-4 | TGTGCCAGCAGTGAGGGGGATGATCAGCCCCAGCATTTT | CASSEGDDQPQHF
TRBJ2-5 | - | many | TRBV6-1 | TGTGCCAGCAGTGCCCTTTGGGGGGATGGAGAGACCCAGTACTTC | CASSALWGDGETQYF
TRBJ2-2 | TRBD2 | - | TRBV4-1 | TGCGCCAGCGCTCGGGAGGGGGAGCTCGGGGAGCTGTTTTTT | CASAREGELGELFF